The source of this T cell receptor beta chain is a study of blood T cells in healthy people across ages. Study outcomes and limitations: Among long-lived donors, naive CD4+ cells were more numerous and diversity higher than in aged donors.

PCR was performed a second time for about 7 to 11 cycles using a sample-barcoded 5' primer and a J-beta primer mix. TCRdb fed the 5' RACE reads into MiXCR, producing one record per CDR3 protein. This table has under 2,000,000 distinct CDR3 sequences, roughly 52% appearing once. This clonotype was counted a few times. The antigen is unknown. What was sequenced was blood. This TCR came from a woman aged 40-49 years in good health.

The DNA of the CDR3 is TGCAGTGCTAGAGATACTAGGGGAAGCGGCGCTTACGAGCAGTACTTC. Translated: CSARDTRGSGAYEQYF. The V call is TRBV20-1, the J call TRBJ2-7; D might be TRBD1 or TRBD2, each matching 5 bases. CDR1 is DFQATT and CDR2 is SNEGSKA in the germline V gene (reference sequence). This CDR3 spans 16 amino acids. Trimming cost V 0 bases and J 4 bases, with 19 bases left between them.